These T cell receptor beta chains were read from a single sample in a study of CD8+ T cells in alopecia areata. Sequencing used immunoSEQ multiplex PCR; TCRdb keeps in-frame clones, though not all of them. Counted here are about 110,000 clones, about 50% occurring once; the ten biggest clones make up over 20%. Sequenced material: NKG2D-low CD8+ T cells sorted from blood. All receptors come from a human donor with alopecia areata. Each CDR3 is given with its conserved first and last residue. Fields, in order: D gene, clone size, J gene, V gene, CDR3 protein, CDR3 DNA. A D gene is named only where the DNA matches it firmly. The listing skips clone size in some rows; elsewhere it reads once, few, many or a size class.

d_call: TRBD2
clone_size: NA
j_call: TRBJ2-3
v_call: TRBV27
cdr3_aa: CASSFLRTSGPTDTQYF
cdr3_nt: TGTGCCAGCAGTTTCCTCCGGACTAGCGGACCCACAGATACGCAGTATTTT

d_call: NA
clone_size: NA
j_call: TRBJ1-1
v_call: TRBV14
cdr3_aa: CASSQTVGSAFF
cdr3_nt: TGTGCCAGCAGCCAGACAGTCGGGAGTGCTTTCTTT

d_call: NA
clone_size: NA
j_call: TRBJ1-5
v_call: TRBV28
cdr3_aa: CASSLGQGFRQPQHF
cdr3_nt: TGTGCCAGCAGTTTAGGCCAGGGCTTTAGGCAGCCCCAGCATTTT

d_call: NA
clone_size: NA
j_call: TRBJ2-1
v_call: TRBV9
cdr3_aa: CASSGTRGNEQFF
cdr3_nt: TGTGCCAGCAGCGGGACTAGGGGGAATGAGCAGTTCTTC

d_call: NA
clone_size: NA
j_call: TRBJ2-7
v_call: TRBV7-9
cdr3_aa: CASSLSSSGYEQYF
cdr3_nt: TGTGCCAGCAGCCTCTCGAGTTCTGGATACGAGCAGTACTTC

d_call: TRBD2
clone_size: NA
j_call: TRBJ2-5
v_call: TRBV29-1
cdr3_aa: CSADGGGETQYF
cdr3_nt: TGCAGCGCGGATGGGGGGGGAGAGACCCAGTACTTC

d_call: NA
clone_size: NA
j_call: TRBJ1-1
v_call: TRBV12-5
cdr3_aa: CASGFFIRRDSQPTTEAFF
cdr3_nt: TGTGCTAGTGGTTTTTTCATTAGGCGCGACAGCCAACCCACAACTGAAGCTTTCTTT

d_call: NA
clone_size: NA
j_call: TRBJ2-3
v_call: TRBV5-1
cdr3_aa: CASSLGERVDTDTQYF
cdr3_nt: TGCGCCAGCAGCTTGGGGGAGCGGGTTGACACAGATACGCAGTATTTT

d_call: NA
clone_size: NA
j_call: TRBJ2-6
v_call: TRBV5-1
cdr3_aa: CASSASGTGSFGANVLTF
cdr3_nt: TGCGCCAGCAGCGCGTCCGGGACGGGTTCGTTTGGGGCCAACGTCCTGACTTTC

d_call: NA
clone_size: NA
j_call: TRBJ2-6
v_call: TRBV29-1
cdr3_aa: CSVSGSHSGANVLTF
cdr3_nt: TGCAGCGTTTCCGGGAGCCACTCTGGGGCCAACGTCCTGACTTTC

d_call: NA
clone_size: few
j_call: TRBJ1-2
v_call: TRBV13
cdr3_aa: CASSPGRNNNYGYTF
cdr3_nt: TGTGCCAGCAGCCCGGGACGGAATAACAACTATGGCTACACCTTC

d_call: NA
clone_size: NA
j_call: TRBJ2-1
v_call: TRBV14
cdr3_aa: CASSPGPYNEQFF
cdr3_nt: TGTGCCAGCAGCCCGGGTCCCTACAATGAGCAGTTCTTC

d_call: TRBD2
clone_size: few
j_call: TRBJ2-1
v_call: TRBV7-9
cdr3_aa: CASRYALAGDSGAQFF
cdr3_nt: TGTGCCAGCAGATACGCACTAGCGGGAGACTCTGGGGCGCAGTTCTTC

d_call: NA
clone_size: few
j_call: TRBJ2-7
v_call: TRBV10-3
cdr3_aa: CAISESGDLYEQYF
cdr3_nt: TGTGCCATCAGTGAGTCAGGGGATCTTTACGAGCAGTACTTC

d_call: TRBD2
clone_size: NA
j_call: TRBJ2-3
v_call: TRBV6-4
cdr3_aa: CASSDSTAGVVDTQYF
cdr3_nt: TGTGCCAGCAGTGACTCGACCGCGGGAGTTGTAGATACGCAGTATTTT

d_call: NA
clone_size: NA
j_call: TRBJ2-3
v_call: TRBV10-3
cdr3_aa: CAISESRSTDTQYF
cdr3_nt: TGTGCCATCAGTGAGTCCCGGAGTACAGATACGCAGTATTTT

d_call: NA
clone_size: NA
j_call: TRBJ2-6
v_call: TRBV5-6
cdr3_aa: CASSSSRKGSLSGANVLTF
cdr3_nt: TGTGCCAGCAGCTCCTCGAGGAAGGGGTCGCTCTCTGGGGCCAACGTCCTGACTTTC

d_call: NA
clone_size: NA
j_call: TRBJ2-2
v_call: TRBV9
cdr3_aa: CASKPGSSRGELFF
cdr3_nt: TGTGCCAGCAAGCCGGGGAGCTCCAGGGGGGAGCTGTTTTTT

d_call: NA
clone_size: NA
j_call: TRBJ2-7
v_call: TRBV25-1
cdr3_aa: CASSEYRDYEQYF
cdr3_nt: TGTGCCAGCAGTGAATATCGGGACTACGAGCAGTACTTC

d_call: NA
clone_size: few
j_call: TRBJ2-1
v_call: TRBV4-1
cdr3_aa: CASSQDLAPPANEQFF
cdr3_nt: TGCGCCAGCAGCCAAGATCTTGCCCCCCCGGCCAATGAGCAGTTCTTC

d_call: TRBD1
clone_size: NA
j_call: TRBJ2-7
v_call: TRBV28
cdr3_aa: CANRRQGIYYEQYF
cdr3_nt: TGTGCCAACAGACGACAGGGGATTTACTACGAGCAGTACTTC

d_call: NA
clone_size: NA
j_call: TRBJ2-1
v_call: TRBV7-9
cdr3_aa: CASRQAAVGFNEQFF
cdr3_nt: TGTGCCAGCAGACAAGCCGCGGTGGGTTTCAATGAGCAGTTCTTC

d_call: TRBD2
clone_size: NA
j_call: TRBJ2-7
v_call: TRBV27
cdr3_aa: CASSLLTSGSFDEQYF
cdr3_nt: TGTGCCAGCAGTTTACTGACTAGCGGGAGTTTCGACGAGCAGTACTTC

d_call: TRBD1
clone_size: NA
j_call: TRBJ1-4
v_call: TRBV9
cdr3_aa: CASSDDRDRGSRSEKLFF
cdr3_nt: TGTGCCAGCAGTGATGACCGGGACAGGGGTTCGAGAAGTGAAAAACTGTTTTTT

d_call: TRBD2
clone_size: NA
j_call: TRBJ2-3
v_call: TRBV9
cdr3_aa: CASSVDAGVRDTQYF
cdr3_nt: TGTGCCAGCAGCGTAGATGCGGGAGTGAGGGATACGCAGTATTTT

d_call: TRBD1
clone_size: NA
j_call: TRBJ1-1
v_call: TRBV9
cdr3_aa: CASGSGTGGEAFF
cdr3_nt: TGTGCCAGCGGCTCCGGGACAGGGGGTGAAGCTTTCTTT

d_call: TRBD1
clone_size: NA
j_call: TRBJ1-5
v_call: TRBV5-1
cdr3_aa: CASSQGVGDQPQHF
cdr3_nt: TGCGCCAGCAGCCAGGGGGTTGGAGATCAGCCCCAGCATTTT